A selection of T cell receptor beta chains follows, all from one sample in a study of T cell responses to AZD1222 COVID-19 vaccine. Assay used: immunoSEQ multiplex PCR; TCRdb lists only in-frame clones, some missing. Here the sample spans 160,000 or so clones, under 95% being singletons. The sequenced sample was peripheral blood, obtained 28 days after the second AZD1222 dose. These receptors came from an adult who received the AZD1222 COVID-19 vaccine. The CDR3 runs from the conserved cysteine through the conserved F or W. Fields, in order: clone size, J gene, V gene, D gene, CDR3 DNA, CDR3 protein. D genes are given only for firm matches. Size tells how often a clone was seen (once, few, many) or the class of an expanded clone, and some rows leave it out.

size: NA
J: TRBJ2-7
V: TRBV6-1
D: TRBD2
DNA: TGTGCCAGCAGTGATAGTCCGGGTAGCGGGAACGAGCAGTACTTC
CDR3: CASSDSPGSGNEQYF

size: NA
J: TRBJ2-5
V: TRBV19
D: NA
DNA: TGTGCCAGTAGAGTCAGGGTCGGAGAGACCCAGTACTTC
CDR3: CASRVRVGETQYF

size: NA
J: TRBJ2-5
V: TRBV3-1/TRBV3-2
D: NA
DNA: TGTGCCAGCAGCCAAGGCAGGGGAGGGTCAGTGGCAGAGACCCAGTACTTC
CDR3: CASSQGRGGSVAETQYF

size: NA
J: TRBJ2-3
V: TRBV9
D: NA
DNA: TGTGCCAGCAGCGTAGTATCCGGCGGGCATTTGGATACGCAGTATTTT
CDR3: CASSVVSGGHLDTQYF

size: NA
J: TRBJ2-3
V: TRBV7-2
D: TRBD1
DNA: TGTGCCAGCAGCTTGGGACAGTGGGTCACAGATACGCAGTATTTT
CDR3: CASSLGQWVTDTQYF

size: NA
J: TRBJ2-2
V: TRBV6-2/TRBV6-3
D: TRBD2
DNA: TGTGCCAGCAGCTCCCGACTAGCCTCGAACACCGGGGAGCTGTTTTTT
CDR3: CASSSRLASNTGELFF

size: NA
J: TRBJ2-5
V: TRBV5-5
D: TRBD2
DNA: TGTGCCAGCAGCTTGATTACAGCGGGAGGAGTGAGGGAGACCCAGTACTTC
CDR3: CASSLITAGGVRETQYF

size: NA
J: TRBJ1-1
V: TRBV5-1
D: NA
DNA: TGCGCCAGCAGCTCGTACCAGGGGCAGGCCACTGAAGCTTTCTTT
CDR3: CASSSYQGQATEAFF

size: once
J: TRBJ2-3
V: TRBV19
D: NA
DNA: TGTGCCAGTAGCCCGGGGGCCACCACAGATACGCAGTATTTT
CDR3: CASSPGATTDTQYF

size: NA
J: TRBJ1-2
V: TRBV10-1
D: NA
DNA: TGCGCCATCTACGCTCCAAGGAGGAACTATGGCTACACCTTC
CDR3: CAIYAPRRNYGYTF

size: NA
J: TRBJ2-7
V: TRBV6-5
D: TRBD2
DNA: TGTGCCACCACGACTAGCGGGTCGGCCGAGCAGTACTTC
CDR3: CATTTSGSAEQYF

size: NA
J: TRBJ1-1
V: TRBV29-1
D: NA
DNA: TGCAGCGTTGGGGGGACCTCCGGGGGAGCTTTCTTT
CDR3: CSVGGTSGGAFF

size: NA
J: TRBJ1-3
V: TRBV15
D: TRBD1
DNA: TGTGCCACCAGCAGCTTACCCTTGGGACAGGGGGCGGACACCATATATTTT
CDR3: CATSSLPLGQGADTIYF

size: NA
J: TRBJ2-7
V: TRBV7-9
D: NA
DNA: TGTGCCAGCAGCGCCGACTCGACTAGTTCCCAATCCTACGAGCAGTACTTC
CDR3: CASSADSTSSQSYEQYF

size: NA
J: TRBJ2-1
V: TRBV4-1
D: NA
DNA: TGCGCCAGCAGCCCCGGGGCTGTATTCAGCGCCTACAATGAGCAGTTCTTC
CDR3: CASSPGAVFSAYNEQFF

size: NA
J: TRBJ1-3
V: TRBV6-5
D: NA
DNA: TGTGCCAGCAGTTACACCTCTGGAAACACCATATATTTT
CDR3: CASSYTSGNTIYF

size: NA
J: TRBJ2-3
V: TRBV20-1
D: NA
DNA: TGCAGTGCTTGGAAGGTAGATACGCAGTATTTT
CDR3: CSAWKVDTQYF

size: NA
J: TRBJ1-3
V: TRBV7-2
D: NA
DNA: TGTGCCAGCAGCTTAGTCGCCAGAGTTGGAAACACCATATATTTT
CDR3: CASSLVARVGNTIYF

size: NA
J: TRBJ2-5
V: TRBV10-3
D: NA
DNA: TGTGCCATCAGTGAGTCGAACCTAGCTAAGATACAAGAGACCCAGTACTTC
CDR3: CAISESNLAKIQETQYF

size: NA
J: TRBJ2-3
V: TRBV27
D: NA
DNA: TGTGCCAGCAGTTTTTCCCCTTGGGGAGATACGCAGTATTTT
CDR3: CASSFSPWGDTQYF

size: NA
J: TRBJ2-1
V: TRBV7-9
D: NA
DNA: TGTGCCTTCAAAGGGGTTAGGGATGAGCAGTTCTTC
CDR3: CAFKGVRDEQFF

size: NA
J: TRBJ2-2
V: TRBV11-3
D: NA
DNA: TGTGCCAGCAGCTCGACGGCAGCGCGGGTCCCCGGGGAGCTGTTTTTT
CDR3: CASSSTAARVPGELFF

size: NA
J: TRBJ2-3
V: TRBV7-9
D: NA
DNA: TGTGCCAGCAGCTTAGAGACACTAGGGTCCACAGATACGCAGTATTTT
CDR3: CASSLETLGSTDTQYF

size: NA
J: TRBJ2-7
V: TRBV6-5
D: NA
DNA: TGTGCCAGCAGCGCTGTAGGGCAGGGCATCTACGAGCAGTACTTC
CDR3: CASSAVGQGIYEQYF

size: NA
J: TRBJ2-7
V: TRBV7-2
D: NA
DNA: TGTGCCAGCAGCTTATCTCGGGGTGACGAGCAGTACTTC
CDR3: CASSLSRGDEQYF

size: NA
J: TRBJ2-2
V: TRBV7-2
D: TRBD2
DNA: TGTGCCAGCTTTTTGTATAGCGGGAGGGCCTGGGACACCGGGGAGCTGTTTTTT
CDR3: CASFLYSGRAWDTGELFF

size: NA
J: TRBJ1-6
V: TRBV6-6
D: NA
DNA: TGTGCCAGCAGCCCCAGGGCCTCACCCCTCCACTTT
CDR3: CASSPRASPLHF

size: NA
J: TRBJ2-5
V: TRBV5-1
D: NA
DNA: TGCGCCAGCAGCTGGACGACACAGCAAGAGACCCAGTACTTC
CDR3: CASSWTTQQETQYF

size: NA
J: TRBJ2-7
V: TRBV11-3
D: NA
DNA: TGTGCCAGCAGCTCTCCCCAGGTCGAGTCCTACGAGCAGTACTTC
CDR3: CASSSPQVESYEQYF

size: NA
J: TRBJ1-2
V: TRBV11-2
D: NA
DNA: TGTGCCAGCAGACGGACAGCCCTAGATGGCTACACCTTC
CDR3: CASRRTALDGYTF